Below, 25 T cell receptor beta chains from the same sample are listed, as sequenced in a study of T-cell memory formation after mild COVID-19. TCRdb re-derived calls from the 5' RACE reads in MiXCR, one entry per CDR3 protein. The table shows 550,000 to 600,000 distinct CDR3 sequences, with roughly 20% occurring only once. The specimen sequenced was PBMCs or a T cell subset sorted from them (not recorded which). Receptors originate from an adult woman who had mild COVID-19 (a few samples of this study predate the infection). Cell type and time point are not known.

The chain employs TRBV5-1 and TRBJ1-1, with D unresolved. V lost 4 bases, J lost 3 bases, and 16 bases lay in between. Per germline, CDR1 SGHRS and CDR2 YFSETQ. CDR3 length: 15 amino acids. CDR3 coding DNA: TGCGCCAGCAGCCCCCAGAGCCCTCAGGACACTGAAGCTTTCTTT. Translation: CASSPQSPQDTEAFF.

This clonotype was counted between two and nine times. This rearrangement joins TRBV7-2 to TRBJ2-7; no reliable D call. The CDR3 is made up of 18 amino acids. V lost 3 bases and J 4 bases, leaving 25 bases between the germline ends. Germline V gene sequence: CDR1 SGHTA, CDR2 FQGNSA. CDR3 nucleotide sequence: TGTGCCAGCAGCTTCGCCTCGCTTGGGGAATGGGTCAAATACGAGCAGTACTTC. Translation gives CASSFASLGEWVKYEQYF.

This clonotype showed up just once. Here the CDR3 DNA reads TGTGCCAGCAGCCTGGGGCCGGGACTAGCGGGAGGGGAGACCCAGTACTTC. It translates to CASSLGPGLAGGETQYF. The genes are TRBV5-6 and TRBJ2-5, with 16 bases aligning to TRBD2. This CDR3 region has 17 residues. V lost 4 bases, J lost 5 bases, and 8 bases stayed unmatched. Germline V gene data show CDR1 as SGHDT and CDR2 as YYEEEE. The whole variable domain, remainder taken from reference TRBV5-6 and TRBJ2-5, is DAGVTQSPTHLIKTRGQQVTLRCSPKSGHDTVSWYQQALGQGPQFIFQYYEEEERQRGNFPDRFSGHQFPNYSSELNVNALLLGDSALYLCASSLGPGLAGGETQYFGPGTRLLVL.

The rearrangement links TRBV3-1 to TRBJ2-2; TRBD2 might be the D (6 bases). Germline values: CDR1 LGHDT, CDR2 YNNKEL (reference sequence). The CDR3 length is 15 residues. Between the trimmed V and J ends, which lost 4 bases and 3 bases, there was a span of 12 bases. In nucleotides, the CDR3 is TGTGCCAGCAGCCGTATCGGGAGTTACACCGGGGAGCTGTTTTTT. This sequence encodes CASSRIGSYTGELFF.

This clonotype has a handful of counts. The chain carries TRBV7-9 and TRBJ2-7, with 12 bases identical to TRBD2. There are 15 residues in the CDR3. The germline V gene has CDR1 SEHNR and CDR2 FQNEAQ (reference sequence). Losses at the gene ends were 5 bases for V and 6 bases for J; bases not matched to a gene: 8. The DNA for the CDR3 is TGTGCCAGCAGCCTACCGGGACTAGCGGGCCCCGAGCAGTACTTC. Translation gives CASSLPGLAGPEQYF.

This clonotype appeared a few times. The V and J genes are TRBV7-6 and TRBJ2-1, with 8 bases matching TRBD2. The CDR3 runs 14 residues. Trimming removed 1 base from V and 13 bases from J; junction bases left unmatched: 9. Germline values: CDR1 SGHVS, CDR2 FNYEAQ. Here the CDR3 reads CASSLELAGSSQFF. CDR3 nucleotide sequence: TGTGCCAGCAGCTTAGAGTTAGCGGGATCCTCTCAGTTCTTC.

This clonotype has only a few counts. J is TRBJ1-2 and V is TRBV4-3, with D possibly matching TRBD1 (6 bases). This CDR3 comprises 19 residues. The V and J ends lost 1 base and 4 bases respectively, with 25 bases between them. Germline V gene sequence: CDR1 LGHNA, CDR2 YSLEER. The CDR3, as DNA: TGCGCCAGCAGCCAAGTGGCCCACGGAATGGGGGCTATGGGCTATGGCTACACCTTC. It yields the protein CASSQVAHGMGAMGYGYTF.

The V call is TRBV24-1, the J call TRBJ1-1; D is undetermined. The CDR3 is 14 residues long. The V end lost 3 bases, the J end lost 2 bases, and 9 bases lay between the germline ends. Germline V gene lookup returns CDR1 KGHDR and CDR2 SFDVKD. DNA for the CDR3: TGTGCCACCAGTGATGCAGAGGGTAACACTGAAGCTTTCTTT. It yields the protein CATSDAEGNTEAFF.

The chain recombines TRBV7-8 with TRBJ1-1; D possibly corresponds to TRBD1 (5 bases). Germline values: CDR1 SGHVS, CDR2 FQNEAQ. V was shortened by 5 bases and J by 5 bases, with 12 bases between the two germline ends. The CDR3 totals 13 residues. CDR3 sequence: CASSRERGTEAFF. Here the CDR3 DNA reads TGTGCCAGCAGCCGGGAACGGGGGACTGAAGCTTTCTTT.

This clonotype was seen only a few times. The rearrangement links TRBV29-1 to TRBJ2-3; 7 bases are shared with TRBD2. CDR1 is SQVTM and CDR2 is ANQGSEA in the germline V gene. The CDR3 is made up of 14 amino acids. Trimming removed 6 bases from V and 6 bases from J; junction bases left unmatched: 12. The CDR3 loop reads CSVSPLAVQDTQYF. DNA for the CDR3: TGCAGCGTCTCTCCTCTAGCGGTCCAGGATACGCAGTATTTT.

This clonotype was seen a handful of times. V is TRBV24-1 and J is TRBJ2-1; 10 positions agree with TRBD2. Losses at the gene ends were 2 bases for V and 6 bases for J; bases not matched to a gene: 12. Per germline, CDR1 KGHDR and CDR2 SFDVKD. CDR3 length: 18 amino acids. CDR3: CATSDSGSLAGVPNEQFF. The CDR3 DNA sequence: TGTGCCACCAGTGATTCCGGGAGCCTAGCGGGAGTCCCCAATGAGCAGTTCTTC.

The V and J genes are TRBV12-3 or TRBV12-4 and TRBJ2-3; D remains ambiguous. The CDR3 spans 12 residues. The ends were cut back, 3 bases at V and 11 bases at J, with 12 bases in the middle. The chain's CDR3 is CASSFSQPQQYF. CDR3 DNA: TGTGCCAGCAGTTTTAGCCAGCCGCAGCAGTATTTT.

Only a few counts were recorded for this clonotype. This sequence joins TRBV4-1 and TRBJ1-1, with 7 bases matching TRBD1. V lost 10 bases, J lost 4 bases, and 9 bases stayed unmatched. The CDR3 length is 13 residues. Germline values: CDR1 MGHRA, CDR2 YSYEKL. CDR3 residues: CATRQGFGTEAFF. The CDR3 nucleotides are TGCGCCACCCGACAGGGATTCGGCACTGAAGCTTTCTTT.

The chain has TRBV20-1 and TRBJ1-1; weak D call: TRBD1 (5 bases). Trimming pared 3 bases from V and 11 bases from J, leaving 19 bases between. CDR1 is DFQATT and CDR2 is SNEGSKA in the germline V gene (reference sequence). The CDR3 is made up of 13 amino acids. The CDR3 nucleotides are TGCAGTGCTAGGGCGGTCGGGGACCCTGGGGCTTTCTTT. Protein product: CSARAVGDPGAFF.

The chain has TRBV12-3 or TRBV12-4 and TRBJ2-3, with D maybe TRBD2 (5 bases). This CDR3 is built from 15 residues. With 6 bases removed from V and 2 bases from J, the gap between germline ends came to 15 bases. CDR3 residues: CASSPFAGYTDTQYF. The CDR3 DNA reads TGTGCCAGCAGCCCCTTTGCGGGTTACACAGATACGCAGTATTTT.

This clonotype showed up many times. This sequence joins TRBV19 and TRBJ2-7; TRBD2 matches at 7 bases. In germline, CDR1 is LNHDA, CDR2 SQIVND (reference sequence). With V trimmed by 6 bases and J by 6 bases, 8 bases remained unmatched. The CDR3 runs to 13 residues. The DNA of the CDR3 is TGTGCCAGTAGGAGGGGACTACTCAGCGAGCAGTACTTC. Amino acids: CASRRGLLSEQYF.

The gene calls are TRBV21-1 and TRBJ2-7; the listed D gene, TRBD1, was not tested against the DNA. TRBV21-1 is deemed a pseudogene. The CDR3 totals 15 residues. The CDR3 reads CASSKGGRGFNEQYF. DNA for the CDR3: TGTGCCAGCAGCAAAGGTGGCAGGGGGTTTAACGAGCAGTACTTC.

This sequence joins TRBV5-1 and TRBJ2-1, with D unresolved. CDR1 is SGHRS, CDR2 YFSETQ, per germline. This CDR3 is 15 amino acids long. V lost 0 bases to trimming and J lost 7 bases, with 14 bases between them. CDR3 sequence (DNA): TGCGCCAGCAGCTTGGGAGGCGGCGCCGGGAATGAGCAGTTCTTC. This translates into CASSLGGGAGNEQFF.

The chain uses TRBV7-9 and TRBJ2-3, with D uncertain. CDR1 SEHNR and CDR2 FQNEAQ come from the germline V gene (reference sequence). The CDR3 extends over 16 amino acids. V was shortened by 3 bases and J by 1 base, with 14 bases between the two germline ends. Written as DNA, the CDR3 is TGTGCCAGCAGCTTGGGGTTTCGGGCCCGCACAGATACGCAGTATTTT. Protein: CASSLGFRARTDTQYF.

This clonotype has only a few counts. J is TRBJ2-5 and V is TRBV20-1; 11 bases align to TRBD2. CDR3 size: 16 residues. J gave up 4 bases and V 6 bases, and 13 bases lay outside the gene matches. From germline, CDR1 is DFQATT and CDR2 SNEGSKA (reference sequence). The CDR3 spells CSARPLGTSGLETQYF. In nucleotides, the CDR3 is TGCAGTGCAAGACCTCTCGGGACTAGCGGCTTAGAGACCCAGTACTTC.

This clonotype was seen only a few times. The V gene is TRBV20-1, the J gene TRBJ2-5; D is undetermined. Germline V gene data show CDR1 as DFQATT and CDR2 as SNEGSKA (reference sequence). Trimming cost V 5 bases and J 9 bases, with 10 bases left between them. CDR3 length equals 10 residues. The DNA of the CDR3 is TGCAGTGCTCTCTCTTACCCCCAGTACTTC. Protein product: CSALSYPQYF.

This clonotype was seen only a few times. CDR3 DNA sequence: TGCAGTGCCGACACCGTAGCGGGTCGCAATGAGCAGTTCTTC. Encoded protein: CSADTVAGRNEQFF. V gene TRBV20-1 combines with J gene TRBJ2-1, with TRBD2 matching over 7 bases. J lost 6 bases, V lost 6 bases, and 11 bases had no gene match. From germline, CDR1 is DFQATT and CDR2 SNEGSKA (reference sequence). The CDR3 consists of 14 residues.

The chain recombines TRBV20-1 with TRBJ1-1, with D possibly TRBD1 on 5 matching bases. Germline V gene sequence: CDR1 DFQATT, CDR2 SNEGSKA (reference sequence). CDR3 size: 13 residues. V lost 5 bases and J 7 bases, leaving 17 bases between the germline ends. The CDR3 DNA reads TGCAGTGCTTGGAAGGGGACCGACGTTGAAGCTTTCTTT. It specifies CSAWKGTDVEAFF.

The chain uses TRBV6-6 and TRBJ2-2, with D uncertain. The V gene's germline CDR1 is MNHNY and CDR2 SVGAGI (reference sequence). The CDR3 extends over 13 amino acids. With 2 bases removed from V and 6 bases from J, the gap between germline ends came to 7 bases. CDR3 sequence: CASSYTLAGELFF. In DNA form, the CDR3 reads TGTGCCAGCAGTTACACCCTCGCCGGGGAGCTGTTTTTT.

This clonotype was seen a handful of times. DNA of the CDR3: TGTGCCAGCAGTGATGGGCCTCACAATGAGCAGTTCTTC. It yields the protein CASSDGPHNEQFF. The V and J genes are TRBV2 and TRBJ2-1; no definite D call. Trimming stripped 3 bases from V and 5 bases from J, with 8 bases between. The CDR3 totals 13 residues. Germline V gene data show CDR1 as SNHLY and CDR2 as FYNNEI.